One TCR beta chain is described in this entry. What it binds is not known. V was clipped by 5 bases and J by 4 bases; unmatched bases: 7. The CDR3 runs to 15 residues. CDR1 and CDR2 (germline): MNHEY, SMNVEV (reference sequence). This entry is derived from a study of beta chain features in type 1 diabetes. Broader study findings: Type 1 diabetes patients showed fewer insertions and more deletions at VDJ junctions. TCRB CDR3s were moderately but significantly shorter in Type 1 diabetes patients in all four CD4+ subsets.

The sequenced template was cDNA made from the entire isolated RNA. The protocol was immunoSEQ multiplex PCR, while the TCRdb copy is restricted to in-frame clones and leaves out a portion. The sample has approximately 140,000 clones, roughly 48% seen once; the top ten hold around 0.39%. The chain employs TRBV27 and TRBJ1-4; 7 positions agree with TRBD1. The receptor was isolated from a man aged 18 to 30 in good health. Sequenced input: Tregs from blood. The CDR3 DNA reads as TGTGCCAGCAGTGTGTCAGGGGGACTTAATGAAAAACTGTTTTTT. It specifies CASSVSGGLNEKLFF.